The 21 T cell receptor beta chains listed next were all sequenced from one sample in a study of T cells after yellow fever vaccination (dated 2019 in TCRdb). The label giving this sample's treatment or condition can be read as: live attenuated yellow fever vaccine strain. The library was obtained by 5' RACE. The listed sequencing device is Illumina NovaSeq 6000. In TCRdb, the public reads were trimmed at Q25 with fastp and aligned with MiXCR, with productive beta chains retained. When rows share a CDR3 protein, they turn into one entry using the most common DNA and genes. The sample table shows nearly 300,000 distinct CDR3 sequences, and under 9% are seen once. Approximately 3.3% of the sample is in the top ten clones. The sequences come from CD4+ T cells sorted from PBMCs, collected 5 days after the yellow fever booster vaccination. Receptor source: a man between 18 and 29 years old who received the YFV17D yellow fever vaccine.

The chain couples TRBV3-1 to TRBJ2-2; D could derive from TRBD1 or TRBD2 (5 bases each). The CDR3 length is 15 residues. Germline assignment: CDR1 LGHDT and CDR2 YNNKEL (reference sequence). The V and J ends lost 5 bases and 2 bases respectively, with 12 bases between them. CDR3 in DNA: TGTGCCAGCAGCAAATGGGACCTCAACACCGGGGAGCTGTTTTTT. Translating gives CASSKWDLNTGELFF.

This chain connects TRBV3-2 to TRBJ1-2; TRBD1 was called by the table and not checked on the DNA. TRBV3-2 has pseudogene status. The CDR3 covers 11 residues. This CDR3 reads CASSPGHGCTF. The CDR3 DNA follows: TGTGCCAGCAGCCCGGGACATGGCTGCACCTTC.

This clonotype was seen more than once but under ten times. The V and J genes are TRBV6-5 and TRBJ2-7; 9 positions match TRBD1. The V segment lost 6 bases and the J segment 5 bases; nucleotides outside the gene matches: 5. The CDR3 spans 13 residues. The germline V gene encodes CDR1 MNHEY and CDR2 SVGAGI. The CDR3 DNA reads as TGTGCCAGCAGCCTGGACAGGGGAAACGAGCAGTACTTC. It encodes CASSLDRGNEQYF.

This clonotype was seen a few times. The chain combines TRBV5-1 with TRBJ1-1; TRBD1 matches 7 bases. The germline V gene has CDR1 SGHRS and CDR2 YFSETQ. Unmatched junction bases numbered 3, after V lost 4 bases and J lost 0 bases. This CDR3 has 14 residues. The CDR3 sequence is CASSGQDLNTEAFF. In DNA, the CDR3 is TGCGCCAGCAGCGGACAGGACCTGAACACTGAAGCTTTCTTT.

The V gene is TRBV7-8, the J gene TRBJ2-2; D remains unclear. The CDR3 length is 16 residues. Germline lookup yields CDR1 SGHVS and CDR2 FQNEAQ. V was pared by 2 bases and J by 2 bases, with 12 bases between. The CDR3 sequence: CASSLNGILNTGELFF. CDR3 coding DNA: TGTGCCAGCAGCTTAAATGGGATCTTAAACACCGGGGAGCTGTTTTTT. Based on the CDR3 plus reference TRBV7-8 and TRBJ2-2, the full variable domain is GAGVSQSPRYKVAKRGQDVALRCDPISGHVSLFWYQQALGQGPEFLTYFQNEAQLDKSGLPSDRFFAERPEGSVSTLKIQRTQQEDSAVYLCASSLNGILNTGELFFGEGSRLTVL.

The J gene is TRBJ2-5, the V gene TRBV4-1, with D perhaps TRBD2 (5 bases). CDR3 length: 16 amino acids. From germline, CDR1 is MGHRA and CDR2 YSYEKL. Trimming pared 1 base from V and 2 bases from J, leaving 14 bases between. The CDR3: CASSQVGGPAQETQYF. The CDR3 nucleotides read TGCGCCAGCAGCCAAGTTGGCGGGCCAGCTCAAGAGACCCAGTACTTC.

The table lists this clonotype with a few counts. The J gene is TRBJ2-7, the V gene TRBV10-3, with TRBD1 matching over 9 bases. The length of the CDR3 is 13 residues. V was pared by 3 bases and J by 5 bases, with 2 bases of the junction left unmatched. CDR1 is ENHRY, CDR2 SYGVKD, per germline. CDR3 sequence: CAISEGTGNEQYV. The CDR3 coding sequence is TGTGCCATCAGTGAAGGGACAGGGAACGAGCAGTACGTC.

The rearrangement joins TRBV2 to TRBJ2-3; weak D call: TRBD2 (5 bases). V dropped 10 bases and J dropped 4 bases, with 15 bases sitting between them. Per germline, CDR1 SNHLY and CDR2 FYNNEI. The CDR3 has 13 residues. The CDR3 DNA reads TGTGCCACCCGGGATTTTAAGCCAGATACGCAGTATTTT. Amino acids: CATRDFKPDTQYF.

The rearrangement joins TRBV20-1 to TRBJ2-3; no clear D. From germline, CDR1 is DFQATT and CDR2 SNEGSKA (reference sequence). The CDR3 is made up of 12 amino acids. V lost 6 bases to trimming and J lost 4 bases, with 11 bases between them. The CDR3 DNA is TGCAGTGCCGGTCCTCAGGCAGATACGCAGTATTTT. Protein sequence: CSAGPQADTQYF.

This clonotype came up many times. The rearrangement links TRBV4-3 to TRBJ2-1; TRBD2 aligns across 7 bases. This CDR3 has 14 amino acids. Germline loops: CDR1 LGHNA, CDR2 YSLEER. The V and J ends lost 3 bases and 8 bases, in that order; junction bases with no gene match: 7. In nucleotides, the CDR3 is TGCGCCAGCAGCCAGACCGGACGGGGGGATGAGCAGTTCTTC. This gives the protein CASSQTGRGDEQFF.

The CDR3 DNA is TGTGCCAGCAGTGGTCTCGAGCGGGAGACCCAGTACTTC. Protein sequence: CASSGLERETQYF. The V gene is TRBV2, the J gene TRBJ2-5, with D perhaps TRBD2 (5 bases). Trimming pared 4 bases from V and 5 bases from J, leaving 11 bases between. This CDR3 comprises 13 residues. Germline lookup yields CDR1 SNHLY and CDR2 FYNNEI.

This clonotype has at least ten counts. The chain is built from TRBV7-7 and TRBJ2-5; no clear D. Germline-derived CDR1 and CDR2 are SSHAT and FNYEAQ (reference sequence). The CDR3 has 15 amino acids. Between the trimmed V and J ends, which lost 2 bases and 1 base, there was a span of 11 bases. Here the CDR3 DNA reads TGTGCCAGCAGCTTAAGAGGCAGCTTCCAAGAGACCCAGTACTTC. It yields the protein CASSLRGSFQETQYF.

The V call is TRBV11-2, the J call TRBJ2-5; 7 bases align to TRBD2. CDR1 and CDR2 from the germline V gene are SGHAT and FQNNGV. This CDR3 has 15 residues. With V trimmed by 5 bases and J by 2 bases, 8 bases remained unmatched. CDR3 nucleotide sequence: TGTGCCAGCAGCCAATCGGGGGGTGGACAAGAGACCCAGTACTTC. Encoded protein: CASSQSGGGQETQYF.

This clonotype was seen more than once but under ten times. The chain uses TRBV18 and TRBJ1-2; D gene ambiguous. The CDR3 consists of 13 residues. The V end was cut by 3 bases, the J end by 9 bases, with 14 bases between. Germline values: CDR1 KGHSH, CDR2 LQKENI. The CDR3 is CASSPPTLMSYTF. The DNA for the CDR3 is TGTGCCAGCTCACCCCCGACCCTCATGAGCTACACCTTC.

This rearrangement joins TRBV7-3 to TRBJ1-2; 9 bases line up with TRBD1. Germline CDR1 is SGHTA and CDR2 is FQGTGA. V shed 5 bases, J shed 3 bases, and the junction held 10 bases outside the gene matches. CDR3 length: 16 residues. CDR3 sequence: CASSPTGTGKDYGYTF. In DNA form, the CDR3 reads TGTGCCAGCAGCCCGACCGGGACAGGGAAGGACTATGGCTACACCTTC.

This clonotype was seen a handful of times. CDR3 sequence reads: CAGRDRVSWRAFF. DNA of the CDR3: TGTGCCGGACGGGACAGGGTATCTTGGAGAGCTTTCTTT. The chain carries TRBV5-4 and TRBJ1-1; 9 bases line up with TRBD1. Germline V lookup: CDR1 SGHNT, CDR2 YYREEE (reference sequence). This CDR3 contains 13 residues. Germline trimming cut 10 bases from V and 10 bases from J; bases unmatched to any gene: 14.

The chain uses TRBV6-6 and TRBJ1-5, with D maybe TRBD1 (5 bases). The germline V gene has CDR1 MNHNY and CDR2 SVGAGI (reference sequence). The CDR3 has 17 residues. Trimming left V 5 bases short and J 11 bases short, with 28 bases between. CDR3 in amino acids: CASSNPPPLRRGGAQHF. The CDR3, as DNA: TGTGCCAGCAGTAATCCCCCACCCCTTAGGAGGGGCGGGGCCCAGCATTTT.

This clonotype has just a few counts. This chain connects TRBV4-1 to TRBJ1-2; D might be TRBD1 (5 bases). The CDR3 extends over 18 amino acids. Germline assignment: CDR1 MGHRA and CDR2 YSYEKL. V lost 0 bases to trimming and J lost 6 bases, with 23 bases between them. The CDR3 DNA reads as TGCGCCAGCAGCCAAGATGGTCGGGGGTCCTCTAAGCAGCATGGCTACACCTTC. This translates into CASSQDGRGSSKQHGYTF.

This clonotype was picked up many times. The rearrangement joins TRBV12-3 or TRBV12-4 to TRBJ2-1; no definite D call. This CDR3 has 14 amino acids. Trimming left V 3 bases short and J 5 bases short, with 11 bases between. CDR3 sequence reads: CASSFLALNNEQFF. CDR3 coding DNA: TGTGCCAGCAGTTTCCTGGCCCTAAACAATGAGCAGTTCTTC.

The table lists this clonotype with many counts. This chain joins TRBV5-1 and TRBJ2-3; 11 bases are shared with TRBD2. V lost 4 bases and J lost 4; bases outside the gene matches: 11. The CDR3 is 17 amino acids. Looked up from germline, CDR1 is SGHRS and CDR2 is YFSETQ. CDR3 in amino acids: CASSKYLSGGAADTQYF. DNA for the CDR3: TGCGCCAGCAGCAAATACCTTAGCGGGGGGGCCGCAGATACGCAGTATTTT.

CDR3 DNA: TGCAGCGTTGAAAAAATTGGAGGACTTCCCTCCTACGAGCAGTACGTC. Its translation: CSVEKIGGLPSYEQYV. The V call is TRBV29-1, the J call TRBJ2-7, with TRBD2 as a possible D gene (5 bases). The V end was cut by 2 bases, the J end by 0 bases, with 17 bases between. CDR1 and CDR2 from the germline V gene are SQVTM and ANQGSEA. The CDR3 sequence is 16 residues long.